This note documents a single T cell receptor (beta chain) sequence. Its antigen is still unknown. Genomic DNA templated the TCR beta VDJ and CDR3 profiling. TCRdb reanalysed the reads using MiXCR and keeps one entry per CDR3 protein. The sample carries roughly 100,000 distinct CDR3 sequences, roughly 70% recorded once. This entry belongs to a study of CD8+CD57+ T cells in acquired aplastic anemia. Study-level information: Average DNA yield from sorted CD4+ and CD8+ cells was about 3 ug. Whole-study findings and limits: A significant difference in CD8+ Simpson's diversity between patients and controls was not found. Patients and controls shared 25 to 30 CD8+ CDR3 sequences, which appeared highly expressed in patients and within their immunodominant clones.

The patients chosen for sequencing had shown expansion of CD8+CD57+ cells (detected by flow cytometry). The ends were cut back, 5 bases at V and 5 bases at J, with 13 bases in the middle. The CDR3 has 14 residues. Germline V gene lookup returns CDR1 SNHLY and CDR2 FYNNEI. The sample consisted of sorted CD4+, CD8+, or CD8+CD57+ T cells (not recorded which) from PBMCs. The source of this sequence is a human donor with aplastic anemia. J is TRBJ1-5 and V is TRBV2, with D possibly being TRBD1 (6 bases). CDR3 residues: CASSSTGIHQPQHF. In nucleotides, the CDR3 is TGTGCCAGCAGTTCAACAGGGATCCATCAGCCCCAGCATTTT.